One sample yielded the 15 T cell receptor beta chains listed below, sequenced in a study of low-dose radiotherapy and immunotherapy resistance in tumors. Time point defined: before trial treatment. Alpha and beta chains were covered, as first-strand cDNA relied on TRAV- and TRBV-specific primers. The PCR that amplified TCRs ran for about 18 cycles, relying on a constant-region primer and a V-primer adapter. TCRdb redid the calling of the reads with MiXCR, one entry per CDR3 protein. The data show 55,000 to 70,000 distinct CDR3 sequences, less than 25% seen once. The source material was PBMCs, sampled before treatment. The receptors stem from a male donor with prostate cancer.

This clonotype was seen many times. The V gene is TRBV10-1, the J gene TRBJ2-5, with D possibly matching TRBD2 (6 bases). Trimming left V 1 base short and J 7 bases short, with 10 bases between. This CDR3 is 13 amino acids long. CDR1 and CDR2 (germline): WNHNN, SYGVQD (reference sequence). This CDR3 reads CASSELRGGTQYF. The CDR3 DNA follows: TGCGCCAGCAGTGAGTTACGGGGAGGGACCCAGTACTTC.

This clonotype was detected a few times. This probably arose from a read error, given a far larger clone one base away. The chain uses TRBV6-5 and TRBJ1-5; no reliable D call. The CDR3 contains 14 residues. V was shortened by 8 bases and J by 3 bases, with 14 bases between the two germline ends. Germline V gene data show CDR1 as MNHEY and CDR2 as SVGAGI. The CDR3 DNA reads TGTGCCAGCTCCTCAGACCACAACAATCAGCCCCAGCATTTT. Protein product: CASSSDHNNQPQHF.

The table lists this clonotype with many counts. The chain has TRBV6-2 or TRBV6-3 and TRBJ2-2; the D gene is possibly TRBD2 (6 bases). This CDR3 is built from 15 residues. Trimming removed 7 bases from V and 0 bases from J, with 12 bases in between. CDR1 and CDR2 (germline): MNHEY, SVGEGT. CDR3 amino acids: CASTRTGANTGELFF. The CDR3 coding sequence is TGTGCCAGCACCCGAACGGGGGCGAACACCGGGGAGCTGTTTTTT.

This clonotype was seen at least ten times. The chain employs TRBV14 and TRBJ2-1, with D perhaps matching TRBD1 or TRBD2 (5 bases each). Per germline, CDR1 SGHDN and CDR2 FVKESK. Trimming shortened V by 2 bases and J by 8 bases, and 16 bases separated the two germline ends. This CDR3 spans 15 amino acids. The CDR3 reads CASSQPGPTFDEQFF. The DNA of the CDR3 is TGTGCCAGCAGCCAACCGGGACCAACTTTCGATGAGCAGTTCTTC. Variable domain in full (rest from reference TRBV14 and TRBJ2-1): EAGVTQFPSHSVIEKGQTVTLRCDPISGHDNLYWYRRVMGKEIKFLLHFVKESKQDESGMPNNRFLAERTGGTYSTLKVQPAELEDSGVYFCASSQPGPTFDEQFFGPGTRLTVL.

This clonotype was detected once. The chain is built from TRBV12-3 or TRBV12-4 and TRBJ1-5; a weak D match, TRBD1 (6 bases). V gave up 3 bases and J gave up 7 bases, with 13 bases separating them. The CDR3 sequence is 14 residues long. The DNA for the CDR3 is TGTGCCAGCAGTTTCGAGGGGGAGGAGCAGCCCCAGCATTTT. Its protein product is CASSFEGEEQPQHF.

This clonotype was recorded at least ten times. This chain joins TRBV4-1 and TRBJ2-7; 11 positions agree with TRBD2. V lost 3 bases and J lost 0; bases outside the gene matches: 4. Germline V gene lookup returns CDR1 MGHRA and CDR2 YSYEKL. The CDR3 is 16 amino acids. The CDR3 here is CASSQGGLADSYEQYF. Written as DNA, the CDR3 is TGCGCCAGCAGCCAGGGGGGACTAGCGGACTCCTACGAGCAGTACTTC.

This clonotype was recorded many times. V and J are TRBV4-1 and TRBJ2-7, with no clear D. The CDR3 loop spans 13 amino acids. Germline V gene lookup returns CDR1 MGHRA and CDR2 YSYEKL. The V end was cut by 0 bases, the J end by 4 bases, with 7 bases between. CDR3 residues: CASSQDVGYEQYF. The CDR3 nucleotides read TGCGCCAGCAGCCAAGATGTAGGGTACGAGCAGTACTTC.

This clonotype has a count of ten or more. A much larger clone is a single base away; this may be a read error. This chain joins TRBV7-2 and TRBJ2-7; unclear D gene. The germline gives CDR1 SGHTA, CDR2 FQGNSA. The CDR3 is 12 amino acids. Trimming cost V 4 bases and J 0 bases, with 4 bases left between them. The CDR3 bases are TGTGCCAGCAGCTCGACCTCCTACGAGCAGTACTTC. Translation: CASSSTSYEQYF.

There are many counts of this clonotype. The chain links TRBV11-2 to TRBJ2-7; TRBD2 agrees at 16 bases. The CDR3 is 15 residues long. Losses at the gene ends were 5 bases for V and 5 bases for J; bases not matched to a gene: 3. Looked up from germline, CDR1 is SGHAT and CDR2 is FQNNGV. CDR3 coding DNA: TGTGCCAGCAGCCCGGGGACTAGCGGGGGGGACGAGCAGTACTTC. Translating gives CASSPGTSGGDEQYF.

Ten or more counts support this clonotype. The rearrangement links TRBV5-1 to TRBJ2-5, with D possibly being TRBD2 (5 bases). Germline V gene data show CDR1 as SGHRS and CDR2 as YFSETQ. V was cut by 3 bases and J by 7 bases, with 7 bases left in between. The CDR3 length is 11 residues. This CDR3 reads CASSSRGTQYF. In nucleotides, the CDR3 is TGCGCCAGCAGCTCCCGGGGGACCCAGTACTTC.

In this sample, this clonotype turned up many times. The chain couples TRBV5-1 to TRBJ2-1; D gene ambiguous. V was pared by 0 bases and J by 4 bases, with 5 bases between. CDR3 length equals 13 residues. Germline values: CDR1 SGHRS, CDR2 YFSETQ. CDR3 amino acids: CASSLERYNEQFF. The CDR3 DNA is TGCGCCAGCAGCTTGGAACGGTACAATGAGCAGTTCTTC.

This clonotype was seen ten or more times. The chain combines TRBV28 with TRBJ2-1; D is undetermined. The germline gives CDR1 MDHEN, CDR2 SYDVKM. V lost 2 bases and J 11 bases, leaving 7 bases between the germline ends. The CDR3 consists of 11 residues. The CDR3 nucleotides are TGTGCCAGCAGTTTAGGCCTACAGCAGTTCTTC. It yields the protein CASSLGLQQFF. Combining the CDR3 with reference TRBV28 and TRBJ2-1 gives the whole variable domain DVKVTQSSRYLVKRTGEKVFLECVQDMDHENMFWYRQDPGLGLRLIYFSYDVKMKEKGDIPEGYSVSREKKERFSLILESASTNQTSMYLCASSLGLQQFFGPGTRLTVL.

This clonotype was counted at least ten times. This chain connects TRBV27 to TRBJ2-1; tentative D call: TRBD2 (6 bases). Trimming stripped 3 bases from V and 8 bases from J, with 11 bases between. The CDR3 is 13 residues long. The germline V gene has CDR1 MNHEY and CDR2 SMNVEV (reference sequence). CDR3 amino acids: CASSLRERDEQFF. The CDR3, as DNA: TGTGCCAGCAGTTTGCGGGAACGGGATGAGCAGTTCTTC.

In this sample, this clonotype turned up many times. V is TRBV2 and J is TRBJ1-2; D uncertain. The CDR3 is made up of 15 amino acids. Between the trimmed V and J ends, which lost 2 bases and 2 bases, there was a span of 12 bases. The germline V gene has CDR1 SNHLY and CDR2 FYNNEI. CDR3 bases: TGTGCCAGCAGTGAAAGGGAGCTCCGGAACTATGGCTACACCTTC. Its translation: CASSERELRNYGYTF.

This clonotype came up a few times. The genes are TRBV6-2 or TRBV6-3 and TRBJ2-3; D ambiguous. Germline V gene lookup returns CDR1 MNHEY and CDR2 SVGEGT. Trimming cost V 2 bases and J 0 bases, with 12 bases left between them. The CDR3 has 16 amino acids. Here the CDR3 DNA reads TGTGCCAGCAGTTACCAACTGGGTAGGAGCACAGATACGCAGTATTTT. It translates to CASSYQLGRSTDTQYF.